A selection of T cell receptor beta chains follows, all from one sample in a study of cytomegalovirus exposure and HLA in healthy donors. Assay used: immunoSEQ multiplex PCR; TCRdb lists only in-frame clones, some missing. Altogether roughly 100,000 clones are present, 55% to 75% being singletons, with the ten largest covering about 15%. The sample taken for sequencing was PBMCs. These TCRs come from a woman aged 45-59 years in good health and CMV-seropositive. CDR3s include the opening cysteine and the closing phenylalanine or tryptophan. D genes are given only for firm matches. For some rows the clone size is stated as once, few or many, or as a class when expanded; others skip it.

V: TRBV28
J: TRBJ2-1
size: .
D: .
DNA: TGTGCCAGCAGTTTATTCCGGGAACCAGAGCAGTTCTTC
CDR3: CASSLFREPEQFF

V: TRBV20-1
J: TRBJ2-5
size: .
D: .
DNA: TGCAGTGCTAGTAAGGGGGAGACCCAGTACTTC
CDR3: CSASKGETQYF

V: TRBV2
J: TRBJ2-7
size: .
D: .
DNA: TGTGCCAGTAGACAGACTAGCTACGAGCAGTACTTC
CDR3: CASRQTSYEQYF

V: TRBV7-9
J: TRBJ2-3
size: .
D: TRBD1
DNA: TGTGCCAGCAGCCCTAAAGACAGGGGCACAGATACGCAGTATTTT
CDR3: CASSPKDRGTDTQYF

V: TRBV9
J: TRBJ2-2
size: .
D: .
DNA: TGTGCCAGCAGCGCCTACACCGGGGAGCTGTTTTTT
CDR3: CASSAYTGELFF

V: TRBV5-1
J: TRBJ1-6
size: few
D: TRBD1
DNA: TGCGCCAGCAGCTTGGGAACAGGGGGGTCAGGGTCACCCCTCCACTTT
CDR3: CASSLGTGGSGSPLHF

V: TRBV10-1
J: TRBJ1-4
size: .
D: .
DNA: TGCGCCAGCAGCCCCTCAGGGAATGAAAAACTGTTTTTT
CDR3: CASSPSGNEKLFF

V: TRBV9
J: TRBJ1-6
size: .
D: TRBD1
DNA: TGTGCCAGCAGCCCAGGACAGGCGGTATCACCCCTCCACTTT
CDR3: CASSPGQAVSPLHF

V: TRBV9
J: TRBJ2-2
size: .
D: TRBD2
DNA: TGTGCCAGCAGAGGGACTAGCGGAAACACCGGGGAGCTGTTTTTT
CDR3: CASRGTSGNTGELFF

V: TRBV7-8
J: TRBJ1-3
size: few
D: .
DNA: TGTGCCAGCAGCTTAGGGCAGGGTTCGGATGGTGGAAACACCATATATTTT
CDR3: CASSLGQGSDGGNTIYF

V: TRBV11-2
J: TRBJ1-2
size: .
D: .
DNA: TGTGCCAGCAGCCCGGGACAAGAGGGTTGGGGCTACACCTTC
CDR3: CASSPGQEGWGYTF